The 17 T cell receptor beta chains listed next were all sequenced from one sample in a study of shared clonotypes between healthy human individuals. Terminally differentiated effector memory CD45RA+ cells were excluded by CCR7 positive selection of CD45RO-negative cells. Repertoires were generated with immunoSEQ multiplex PCR, while TCRdb's copy carries only in-frame clones and drops some. This sample carries millions of clones, more than 85% of them seen once, and the ten largest clones take around 1.7%. The sequencing sample was made of naive CD8+ T cells from PBMCs. The receptors come from a man aged 18 to 29 in good health. Some clones in this sample may be carry-over from other donors' samples.

J is TRBJ1-1 and V is TRBV13, with D perhaps matching TRBD1 (5 bases). The V gene lost 4 bases and the J gene lost 7 bases, with 10 bases spanning the gap. CDR3 length: 12 residues. Germline V gene data show CDR1 as PRHDT and CDR2 as FYEKMQ (reference sequence). The DNA for the CDR3 is TGTGCCAGCAGCTCGGGACTCCATGAAGCTTTCTTT. This encodes CASSSGLHEAFF. Full variable domain (rest looked up from reference TRBV13 and TRBJ1-1): AAGVIQSPRHLIKEKRETATLKCYPIPRHDTVYWYQQGPGQDPQFLISFYEKMQSDKGSIPDRFSAQQFSDYHSELNMSSLELGDSALYFCASSSGLHEAFFGQGTRLTVV.

The rearrangement joins TRBV28 to TRBJ2-7; TRBD2 is a possible D gene (7 bases). CDR3 length: 14 amino acids. The V gene lost 3 bases and the J gene lost 5 bases, with 14 bases spanning the gap. The germline CDR1 and CDR2 sequences are MDHEN and SYDVKM. The CDR3 DNA reads TGTGCCAGCAGTTTTTACAGGGAGGGTGACGAGCAGTACTTC. The encoded protein is CASSFYREGDEQYF.

The CDR3 DNA sequence: TGTGCCAGCAGTTTAACCCCCGTGAATACGCAGTATTTT. Its protein is CASSLTPVNTQYF. This rearrangement joins TRBV27 to TRBJ2-3, with D unresolved. Germline V CDR1 and CDR2: MNHEY, SMNVEV (reference sequence). This CDR3 region has 13 residues. V lost 2 bases and J lost 7, with 10 bases in between.

The chain links TRBV4-3 to TRBJ1-2; no clear D gene. Germline loops: CDR1 LGHNA, CDR2 YSLEER. V lost 1 base and J 4 bases, leaving 13 bases between the germline ends. This CDR3 has 15 residues. This chain's CDR3 is CASSQVMDSAYGYTF. Written as DNA, the CDR3 is TGCGCCAGCAGCCAAGTGATGGATTCCGCCTATGGCTACACCTTC.

The chain is built from TRBV7-8 and TRBJ2-1; D is perhaps TRBD1 (6 bases). The CDR3 contains 15 residues. V was trimmed by 5 bases and J by 3 bases, leaving 14 bases between them. Germline values: CDR1 SGHVS, CDR2 FQNEAQ. The CDR3 bases are TGTGCCAGCAGCCCCCGGGCAGGGGACTACAATGAGCAGTTCTTC. Its protein product is CASSPRAGDYNEQFF.

The chain carries TRBV7-8 and TRBJ2-7, with TRBD1 matching 9 bases. Trimming cost V 5 bases and J 5 bases; bases outside gene matches: 4. In germline, CDR1 is SGHVS, CDR2 FQNEAQ. The CDR3 consists of 13 residues. For the CDR3, the DNA is TGTGCCAGCAGCCCCCGGGACAGGGACGAGCAGTACTTC. Residues: CASSPRDRDEQYF.

The V and J genes are TRBV4-1 and TRBJ1-4; D is ambiguous. V lost 1 base to trimming and J lost 2 bases, with 14 bases between them. The CDR3 consists of 17 residues. CDR1 is MGHRA, CDR2 YSYEKL, per germline. The CDR3 region is CASSQVWGGSTNEKLFF. The DNA for the CDR3 is TGCGCCAGCAGCCAAGTTTGGGGAGGCTCGACTAATGAAAAACTGTTTTTT.

The V call is TRBV27, the J call TRBJ2-5, with 8 bases identical to TRBD2. The CDR3 is 14 residues long. The V and J ends lost 3 bases and 1 base, in that order; junction bases with no gene match: 1. Germline V gives CDR1 MNHEY, CDR2 SMNVEV (reference sequence). CDR3 in DNA: TGTGCCAGCAGTTTCGGGGGGGCCCAAGAGACCCAGTACTTC. Protein sequence: CASSFGGAQETQYF.

The chain recombines TRBV7-9 with TRBJ2-7; a weak D match, TRBD1 (6 bases). Germline V CDR1 and CDR2: SEHNR, FQNEAQ (reference sequence). The V end was cut by 5 bases, the J end by 0 bases, with 11 bases between. This CDR3 spans 14 amino acids. The CDR3 nucleotides read TGTGCCAGCAGCCTAACGACAGGCTCCTACGAGCAGTACTTC. Translated: CASSLTTGSYEQYF.

This sequence joins TRBV29-1 and TRBJ1-1; weak D call: TRBD1 (5 bases). The V gene's germline CDR1 is SQVTM and CDR2 ANQGSEA. Trimming stripped 7 bases from V and 4 bases from J, with 19 bases between. The CDR3 is made up of 14 amino acids. This CDR3 reads CSAPGGIGSTEAFF. CDR3 sequence (DNA): TGCAGCGCCCCGGGGGGGATCGGTTCCACTGAAGCTTTCTTT.

V usage is TRBV5-1 and J usage is TRBJ2-1; TRBD2 matches 8 bases. V gave up 0 bases and J gave up 8 bases; unmatched junction bases: 4. CDR3 size: 14 residues. CDR1 and CDR2 from the germline V gene are SGHRS and YFSETQ. The CDR3 bases are TGCGCCAGCAGCTTGGCGGGAGGGCCTCATGAGCAGTTCTTC. Translated, it gives CASSLAGGPHEQFF.

The chain carries TRBV23-1 and TRBJ2-7; a weak D match, TRBD1 (6 bases). TRBV23-1 is an ORF, with its function uncertain. Trimming left V 4 bases short and J 9 bases short, with 25 bases between. CDR3 length equals 16 residues. This CDR3 reads CASSPLGHPDADGQYF. The CDR3 coding sequence is TGCGCCAGCAGTCCCCTGGGACACCCCGATGCTGATGGGCAGTACTTC.

The chain joins TRBV2 to TRBJ2-2; 8 positions agree with TRBD1. Germline V gives CDR1 SNHLY, CDR2 FYNNEI. This CDR3 is 15 amino acids long. V shed 7 bases, J shed 5 bases, and the junction held 9 bases outside the gene matches. The chain's CDR3 is CASTPGQGRTGELFF. The CDR3 region has the DNA TGTGCCAGCACTCCCGGACAGGGAAGGACCGGGGAGCTGTTTTTT.

The rearrangement joins TRBV19 to TRBJ2-7; the match to TRBD2 covers 14 bases. The J segment lost 2 bases and the V segment lost 5 bases, leaving 5 bases of the junction unmatched. The CDR3 is 16 amino acids. Germline CDR1 and CDR2: LNHDA and SQIVND (reference sequence). CDR3 protein: CASSAGTSGSAYEQYF. The CDR3 nucleotides read TGTGCCAGTAGTGCCGGGACTAGCGGGAGTGCCTACGAGCAGTACTTC.

This CDR3 is CASSFARGVEQYF. In DNA form, the CDR3 reads TGTGCCAGCAGCTTTGCCAGGGGGGTCGAGCAGTACTTC. The chain recombines TRBV7-9 with TRBJ2-7; the D gene is possibly TRBD1 (7 bases). Per germline, CDR1 SEHNR and CDR2 FQNEAQ (reference sequence). The ends were cut back, 3 bases at V and 6 bases at J, with 12 bases in the middle. The CDR3 is 13 amino acids.

As for this clone: The sample carries other DNA sequences with the same CDR3. The rearrangement joins TRBV11-2 to TRBJ2-7; 7 bases fit TRBD2. J was trimmed by 0 bases and V by 1 base; bases with no gene match: 0. Germline V lookup: CDR1 SGHAT, CDR2 FQNNGV. This CDR3 has 14 residues. CDR3 DNA sequence: TGTGCCAGCAGCTTAGGGGGGGGCTCCTACGAGCAGTACTTC. Its translation is CASSLGGGSYEQYF.

The CDR3 DNA reads TGTGCAACCTTCGGGTCTGAAGCTTTCTTT. Its protein product is CATFGSEAFF. The chain employs TRBV6-5 and TRBJ1-1; no clear D gene. Germline V gene sequence: CDR1 MNHEY, CDR2 SVGAGI. The CDR3 totals 10 residues.